The 30 T cell receptor beta chains given below trace back to one sample, sequenced in a study of blood T cell repertoires in COVID-19. TCRdb's table, derived via immunoSEQ multiplex PCR, lists solely in-frame clones and lacks some. The table shows just under 150,000 clones, with 87% occurring only once. Sequenced input: peripheral blood. The receptors come from a woman in her forties or fifties with active or convalescent COVID-19.

The genes are TRBV7-8 and TRBJ2-7; D might be TRBD2 (5 bases). Germline CDR1 reads SGHVS; CDR2 reads FQNEAQ. The CDR3 runs to 14 residues. V lost 4 bases and J lost 0, with 10 bases in between. The CDR3 DNA reads TGTGCCAGCAGCTCGCGGGCGAACTCCTACGAGCAGTACTTC. It yields the protein CASSSRANSYEQYF.

A remark on this clone: One junction end disagrees with the germline gene, perhaps due to a read error. This chain links TRBV30 with TRBJ1-2; D may be TRBD1 (5 bases). Germline CDR1 is GTSNPN and CDR2 is SVGIG (reference sequence). CDR3 length equals 13 residues. The chain's CDR3 is CAGRHWGSYGYTF. CDR3 DNA: TGTGCCGGGAGACATTGGGGCAGCTATGGCTACACCTTC. The full variable domain, its missing parts supplied by reference TRBV30 and TRBJ1-2, is SQTIHQWPATLVQPVGSPLSLECTVEGTSNPNLYWYRQAAGRGLQLLFYSVGIGQISSEVPQNLSASRPQDRQFILSSKKLLLSDSGFYLCAGRHWGSYGYTFGSGTRLTVV.

The J gene is TRBJ2-7, the V gene TRBV5-4, with TRBD1 identical over 8 bases. CDR3 size: 14 residues. Germline assignment: CDR1 SGHNT and CDR2 YYREEE (reference sequence). The J segment lost 4 bases and the V segment lost 4 bases, leaving 7 bases of the junction unmatched. The CDR3 loop is CASSPDRAPYEQYF. In DNA, the CDR3 is TGTGCCAGCAGCCCGGACAGGGCCCCTTACGAGCAGTACTTC.

DNA for the CDR3: TGTGCCAGCTCACCATATTTGGGGACAGGTGAAGATACGCAGTATTTT. Translated, it gives CASSPYLGTGEDTQYF. The gene calls are TRBV18 and TRBJ2-3; 8 nucleotides agree with TRBD1. The CDR3 runs 16 residues. Losses at the gene ends were 2 bases for V and 5 bases for J; bases not matched to a gene: 9. Per germline, CDR1 KGHSH and CDR2 LQKENI.

The table lists this clone with a few counts. The chain couples TRBV3-1 (or the pseudogene TRBV3-2) to TRBJ1-4; D is undetermined. Germline CDR1 reads LGHDT; CDR2 reads YNNKEL (reference sequence). This CDR3 region has 13 residues. V was cut by 4 bases and J by 8 bases, with 11 bases left in between. CDR3 region: CASSPGLREKLFF. The CDR3, as DNA: TGTGCCAGCAGCCCGGGGTTGCGAGAAAAACTGTTTTTT.

This chain connects TRBV18 to TRBJ1-5; D not certain. CDR3 length: 17 residues. Trimming pared 4 bases from V and 0 bases from J, leaving 16 bases between. CDR1 is KGHSH, CDR2 LQKENI, per germline. The CDR3 DNA reads as TGTGCCAGCTCACGAGATTTAGCGGCGGTTAGCAATCAGCCCCAGCATTTT. It specifies CASSRDLAAVSNQPQHF.

The chain joins TRBV29-1 to TRBJ2-6; 7 bases line up with TRBD1. Germline trimming cut 1 base from V and 3 bases from J; bases unmatched to any gene: 9. From germline, CDR1 is SQVTM and CDR2 ANQGSEA. The CDR3 totals 17 residues. The CDR3 protein is CSVEVQKGGVGANVLTF. The CDR3, as DNA: TGCAGCGTTGAAGTCCAAAAAGGGGGCGTTGGGGCCAACGTCCTGACTTTC.

The chain combines TRBV6-2 or TRBV6-3 with TRBJ1-1, with D unresolved. The CDR3 contains 13 residues. Per germline, CDR1 MNHEY and CDR2 SVGEGT. Trimming shortened V by 1 base and J by 5 bases, and 8 bases separated the two germline ends. CDR3 DNA: TGTGCCAGCAGTTACTTGTACGAGACTGAAGCTTTCTTT. Translation gives CASSYLYETEAFF.

The chain is built from TRBV27 and TRBJ2-7; possible D gene TRBD2, 5 bases. V lost 5 bases and J 1 base, leaving 12 bases between the germline ends. In germline, CDR1 is MNHEY, CDR2 SMNVEV (reference sequence). This CDR3 has 14 amino acids. This chain's CDR3 is CASSEIGVSYEQYF. CDR3 nucleotides: TGTGCCAGCAGTGAGATCGGGGTATCCTACGAGCAGTACTTC.

The CDR3 DNA follows: TGTGCCAGCAGCCAAGAAAGGGGAGGGGGCTACACCTTC. The encoded protein is CASSQERGGGYTF. V is TRBV4-2 and J is TRBJ1-2, with D possibly being TRBD1 (5 bases). In germline, CDR1 is LGHNA, CDR2 YNFKEQ. V was clipped by 0 bases and J by 8 bases, with 10 bases between them. The CDR3 has 13 amino acids.

The chain uses TRBV30 and TRBJ2-7, with TRBD1 as a possible D gene (6 bases). Germline lookup yields CDR1 GTSNPN and CDR2 SVGIG (reference sequence). The CDR3 runs 14 residues. V was cut by 6 bases and J by 4 bases, with 19 bases left in between. The CDR3 DNA sequence: TGTGCCTGCCTCCCCCGGGACATAGTTTACGAGCAGTACTTC. Translating gives CACLPRDIVYEQYF.

This clone was seen only a few times. CDR3 in DNA: TGTGCCAGCAGCTTGCGATGGGAGCAGAACACTGAAGCTTTCTTT. Translating it yields CASSLRWEQNTEAFF. The J gene is TRBJ1-1, the V gene TRBV11-1; D is ambiguous. Germline assignment: CDR1 SGHAT and CDR2 FQDESV (reference sequence). The CDR3 runs 15 residues. The V and J ends lost 3 bases and 1 base respectively, with 12 bases between them.

The chain has TRBV27 and TRBJ2-1; 14 positions match TRBD2. Germline V lookup: CDR1 MNHEY, CDR2 SMNVEV (reference sequence). The CDR3 covers 17 residues. The junction had 9 bases not matched to a gene; V was cut back by 2 bases and J by 9 bases. DNA of the CDR3: TGTGCCAGCAGTTTACGACCTGGGACTAGCGGGAGCAGTGAGCAGTTCTTC. Residues: CASSLRPGTSGSSEQFF.

The chain recombines TRBV7-2 with TRBJ2-5; D perhaps matches TRBD2 (5 bases). The germline V and J ends were trimmed by 0 bases and 5 bases, with 10 bases remaining between them. CDR1 and CDR2 (germline): SGHTA, FQGNSA. CDR3 size: 14 residues. The DNA for the CDR3 is TGTGCCAGCAGCTTAGCCGGGAACCGGGAGACCCAGTACTTC. It specifies CASSLAGNRETQYF.

This clone was counted once. The genes are TRBV19 and TRBJ2-3, with 14 bases matching TRBD2. This CDR3 comprises 19 residues. Per the germline V gene, CDR1 is LNHDA and CDR2 is SQIVND (reference sequence). The J segment lost 1 base and the V segment lost 2 bases, leaving 8 bases of the junction unmatched. DNA of the CDR3: TGTGCCAGTAGTATAAGGGGGACTAGCGGGAGTAGAGGCACAGATACGCAGTATTTT. Translated, it gives CASSIRGTSGSRGTDTQYF.

The chain recombines TRBV11-3 with TRBJ1-1; no clear D. Per germline, CDR1 SGHNT and CDR2 YENEEA. Trimming shortened V by 0 bases and J by 6 bases, and 8 bases separated the two germline ends. This CDR3 spans 13 amino acids. This CDR3 is CASSLEAVSEAFF. CDR3 nucleotide sequence: TGTGCCAGCAGCTTAGAGGCGGTATCTGAAGCTTTCTTT. The full variable domain, completed using reference TRBV11-3 and TRBJ1-1, is EAGVVQSPRYKIIEKKQPVAFWCNPISGHNTLYWYLQNLGQGPELLIRYENEEAVDDSQLPKDRFSAERLKGVDSTLKIQPAELGDSAVYLCASSLEAVSEAFFGQGTRLTVV.

There are a few counts of this clone. V is TRBV6-6 and J is TRBJ2-2, with D uncertain. The CDR3 is 13 amino acids. The ends were cut back, 7 bases at V and 3 bases at J, with 9 bases in the middle. CDR1 and CDR2 from the germline V gene are MNHNY and SVGAGI (reference sequence). In DNA, the CDR3 is TGTGCCAGCATGAAGGAGTACACCGGGGAGCTGTTTTTT. It codes for CASMKEYTGELFF.

DNA of the CDR3: TGCGCCAGCAGCGTACCTCTAGCGGGAGGTAATGAGCAGTTCTTC. This codes for CASSVPLAGGNEQFF. The chain is built from TRBV5-1 and TRBJ2-1, with 11 bases lining up with TRBD2. The V segment lost 4 bases and the J segment 7 bases; nucleotides outside the gene matches: 7. There are 15 residues in the CDR3. Germline lookup yields CDR1 SGHRS and CDR2 YFSETQ. The variable domain in full, completed from reference TRBV5-1 and TRBJ2-1, reads KAGVTQTPRYLIKTRGQQVTLSCSPISGHRSVSWYQQTPGQGLQFLFEYFSETQRNKGNFPGRFSGRQFSNSRSEMNVSTLELGDSALYLCASSVPLAGGNEQFFGPGTRLTVL.

The chain carries TRBV5-1 and TRBJ2-7; D perhaps matches TRBD1 (5 bases). V was clipped by 2 bases and J by 0 bases, with 21 bases between them. Germline-derived CDR1 and CDR2 are SGHRS and YFSETQ. The CDR3 sequence is 18 residues long. The CDR3 here is CASSLVISTVESSYEQYF. CDR3 bases: TGCGCCAGCAGCTTAGTAATTTCGACAGTGGAAAGCTCCTACGAGCAGTACTTC.

This chain joins TRBV5-1 and TRBJ2-5; 11 bases map to TRBD2. The V gene's germline CDR1 is SGHRS and CDR2 YFSETQ. V gave up 1 base and J gave up 5 bases; unmatched junction bases: 1. The CDR3 spans 14 residues. The CDR3, as DNA: TGCGCCAGCAGCTTGACTAGCGGGAGTGAGACCCAGTACTTC. Its translation is CASSLTSGSETQYF.

The rearrangement joins TRBV14 to TRBJ2-1; 9 positions match TRBD2. With V trimmed by 4 bases and J by 7 bases, 14 bases remained unmatched. Germline V gene lookup returns CDR1 SGHDN and CDR2 FVKESK. The CDR3 has 17 amino acids. As DNA, the CDR3 is TGTGCCAGCAGCCCCCACTCGGGACTAGCTTTTGGGAATGAGCAGTTCTTC. This codes for CASSPHSGLAFGNEQFF.

The genes are TRBV5-8 and TRBJ2-5, with TRBD1 as a possible D gene (6 bases). There are 15 residues in the CDR3. Germline lookup yields CDR1 SGHTS and CDR2 YDEGEE. Trimming took off 2 bases at V and 4 bases at J, with 15 bases between the two ends. CDR3 loop: CASSFLQGPVETQYF. DNA for the CDR3: TGTGCCAGCAGCTTCCTACAGGGTCCCGTAGAGACCCAGTACTTC.

The chain employs TRBV6-2 or TRBV6-3 and TRBJ2-7; 7 positions agree with TRBD2. The V gene end was trimmed by 5 bases and the J gene end by 2 bases; junction bases not matched to a gene: 15. Germline CDR1 reads MNHEY; CDR2 reads SVGEGT. The length of the CDR3 is 17 residues. The CDR3 coding sequence is TGTGCCAGCAGTAACCGACCCCCTACTAGCGTACCCTACGAGCAGTACTTC. Residues: CASSNRPPTSVPYEQYF.

The rearrangement links TRBV7-2 to TRBJ2-7, with D tentatively TRBD2 (6 bases). CDR1 is SGHTA and CDR2 is FQGNSA in the germline V gene. The CDR3 extends over 13 amino acids. Trimming shortened V by 5 bases and J by 7 bases, and 15 bases separated the two germline ends. CDR3 DNA: TGTGCCAGCAGCCCCGGAGGAGGGCCTGAGCAGTACTTC. Translating it yields CASSPGGGPEQYF.

A few counts support this clone. The rearrangement links TRBV4-1 to TRBJ1-4; D call uncertain. The CDR3 runs 12 residues. The V gene lost 1 base and the J gene lost 9 bases, with 6 bases spanning the gap. CDR1 is MGHRA and CDR2 is YSYEKL in the germline V gene. The CDR3 DNA sequence: TGCGCCAGCAGCCAAGGGCCCCAAAAACTGTTTTTT. Protein product: CASSQGPQKLFF.

The chain links TRBV5-1 to TRBJ2-7; TRBD1 aligns across 8 bases. Germline V CDR1 and CDR2: SGHRS, YFSETQ. The junction had 14 bases not matched to a gene; V was cut back by 3 bases and J by 6 bases. This CDR3 spans 16 amino acids. The DNA of the CDR3 is TGCGCCAGCAGCTCGGATCCCGGGACAGGAAGTTCCGAGCAGTACTTC. This gives the protein CASSSDPGTGSSEQYF.

The gene calls are TRBV5-1 and TRBJ1-1, with unresolved D. This CDR3 comprises 13 residues. The V gene lost 0 bases and the J gene lost 3 bases, with 6 bases spanning the gap. The V gene's germline CDR1 is SGHRS and CDR2 YFSETQ. DNA of the CDR3: TGCGCCAGCAGCTTGGACATTTACACTGAAGCTTTCTTT. Protein product: CASSLDIYTEAFF.

The rearrangement joins TRBV5-4 to TRBJ2-2; D may be TRBD2 (6 bases). The length of the CDR3 is 13 residues. V dropped 2 bases and J dropped 6 bases, with 8 bases sitting between them. CDR1 is SGHNT and CDR2 is YYREEE in the germline V gene (reference sequence). The CDR3, as DNA: TGTGCCAGCAGCTTTGGAGGGGCCGGGGAGCTGTTTTTT. Protein product: CASSFGGAGELFF. The variable domain in full, with the rest retrieved from reference TRBV5-4 and TRBJ2-2, is ETGVTQSPTHLIKTRGQQVTLRCSSQSGHNTVSWYQQALGQGPQFIFQYYREEENGRGNFPPRFSGLQFPNYSSELNVNALELDDSALYLCASSFGGAGELFFGEGSRLTVL.

J is TRBJ2-3 and V is TRBV5-4; TRBD2 aligns across 11 bases. V was pared by 1 base and J by 4 bases, with 5 bases of the junction left unmatched. The germline CDR1 and CDR2 sequences are SGHNT and YYREEE (reference sequence). The CDR3 covers 16 residues. This CDR3 is CASSLTSGSRPDTQYF. The CDR3 coding sequence is TGTGCCAGCAGCTTGACTAGCGGGAGTCGGCCAGATACGCAGTATTTT.

The chain is built from TRBV15 and TRBJ2-5; TRBD1 matches 12 bases. The germline V gene has CDR1 LNHNV and CDR2 YYDKDF (reference sequence). This CDR3 is 16 amino acids long. Trimming removed 3 bases from V and 4 bases from J; junction bases left unmatched: 6. CDR3 DNA sequence: TGTGCCACCAGCAGTGGGACAGGGGGCGTCGGAGAGACCCAGTACTTC. It encodes CATSSGTGGVGETQYF.